This TCR beta chain was observed in a study of blood T cells in healthy people across ages. General study points: A strong correlation was seen between TCR beta diversity and naive T cell percentage.

Primers used in a second PCR of about 6 to 11 cycles were a sample-barcoded 5' primer and a J-beta primer mix. One entry per CDR3 protein results from TCRdb running MiXCR on the 5' RACE reads. The repertoire consists of roughly 2 million distinct CDR3 sequences, with about 50% occurring once and the leading ten covering 2.1%. The CDR3 length is 16 residues. Germline V CDR1 and CDR2: SNHLY, FYNNEI. V lost 6 bases, J lost 2 bases, and 16 bases lay in between. Note on this clonotype: Its cognate antigen is unknown.

This sequence originates from a woman in her 40s in good health. V usage is TRBV2 and J usage is TRBJ1-4; perhaps TRBD1 as D (6 bases). The material sequenced was blood. The CDR3 nucleotides are TGTGCCAGCAGGCAACAGGGTGGGATGACTAATGAAAAACTGTTTTTT. Translation gives CASRQQGGMTNEKLFF.